The 10 T cell receptor beta chains in this list originate from one sample, sequenced in a study of blood T cells in healthy people across ages. A J-beta primer mix and a sample-barcoded 5' primer were used in a second PCR of about 7 to 11 cycles. Via MiXCR, TCRdb re-called the 5' RACE reads, giving one row per CDR3 protein. The repertoire has some 710,000 distinct CDR3 sequences, 46% of them found once; the top ten carry 15% to 20%. The sequencing input was blood. These receptors all come from a man older than 75 in good health.

In this sample, this clonotype turned up a few times. The rearrangement joins TRBV4-3 to TRBJ1-4; D gene uncertain. CDR1 LGHNA and CDR2 YSLEER come from the germline V gene. The V gene lost 0 bases and the J gene lost 0 bases, with 8 bases spanning the gap. The CDR3 consists of 16 residues. The CDR3 coding sequence is TGCGCCAGCAGCCAAGATGAGCGTGCAACTAATGAAAAACTGTTTTTT. It yields the protein CASSQDERATNEKLFF.

V gene TRBV20-1 combines with J gene TRBJ2-3; possible D gene TRBD2, 5 bases. Trimming removed 6 bases from V and 5 bases from J, with 15 bases in between. Germline CDR1 and CDR2: DFQATT and SNEGSKA (reference sequence). The length of the CDR3 is 13 residues. The CDR3: CSAPEGYLDTQYF. As DNA, the CDR3 is TGCAGTGCGCCAGAGGGTTATTTAGATACGCAGTATTTT.

The chain couples TRBV4-2 to TRBJ2-3; tentative D call: TRBD2 (6 bases). From germline, CDR1 is LGHNA and CDR2 YNFKEQ. The V gene lost 0 bases and the J gene lost 10 bases, with 17 bases spanning the gap. CDR3 length: 15 amino acids. CDR3 amino acids: CASSQEGGSGAAQYF. In nucleotides, the CDR3 is TGTGCCAGCAGCCAAGAGGGAGGCTCGGGAGCGGCGCAGTATTTT.

The genes are TRBV4-3 and TRBJ1-3; 7 nucleotides line up with TRBD1. This CDR3 has 18 amino acids. Germline CDR1 LGHNA, CDR2 YSLEER. With V trimmed by 3 bases and J by 0 bases, 11 bases remained unmatched. CDR3 residues: CASSQVHGTASSGNTIYF. CDR3 nucleotide sequence: TGCGCCAGCAGCCAGGTACATGGGACAGCGTCCTCTGGAAACACCATATATTTT.

The chain couples TRBV4-3 to TRBJ2-7; 10 nucleotides align to TRBD2. This CDR3 has 17 residues. Looked up from germline, CDR1 is LGHNA and CDR2 is YSLEER. Trimming took 0 bases from V and 1 from J; bases not matched to a gene: 6. The CDR3 sequence: CASSQEEQRGGSYEQYF. The CDR3 DNA follows: TGCGCCAGCAGCCAAGAAGAGCAGCGGGGGGGGTCCTACGAGCAGTACTTC.

V gene TRBV21-1 combines with J gene TRBJ2-1; the table's D call of TRBD1 was not tested on the DNA. TRBV21-1 is deemed a pseudogene. The CDR3 is made up of 14 amino acids. CDR3 residues: CASSAQQGSDEQFF. The CDR3 DNA sequence: TGTGCCAGCAGCGCACAACAGGGATCGGATGAGCAGTTCTTC.

The J gene is TRBJ2-5, the V gene TRBV28; the D is unclear. Judging by the DNA end, TRBJ2-7 fits better; the J call may be wrong. Per germline, CDR1 MDHEN and CDR2 SYDVKM. There are 16 residues in the CDR3. The CDR3 coding sequence is TGTGCCAGCAGTCTGCACGGTTGGCTACTTCTCTACGAGCAGTACTTC. Protein: CASSLHGWLLLYEQYF.

This clonotype was detected a few times. The V and J genes are TRBV6-5 and TRBJ2-1, with 9 bases aligning to TRBD1. Germline trimming cut 8 bases from V and 4 bases from J; bases unmatched to any gene: 6. The CDR3 length is 14 residues. The germline V gene encodes CDR1 MNHEY and CDR2 SVGAGI. The CDR3 spells CASRGQGLYNEQFF. The DNA for the CDR3 is TGTGCCAGCCGCGGACAGGGGTTATACAATGAGCAGTTCTTC.

In its sample, this clonotype was seen a few times. The chain links TRBV20-1 to TRBJ2-3, with 9 nucleotides matching TRBD1. Germline-derived CDR1 and CDR2 are DFQATT and SNEGSKA (reference sequence). J was trimmed by 5 bases and V by 2 bases; bases with no gene match: 8. The CDR3 loop spans 15 amino acids. The CDR3 region is CSARRTGGYGDTQYF. DNA of the CDR3: TGCAGTGCTAGACGAACAGGGGGCTATGGAGATACGCAGTATTTT.

This clonotype was seen a handful of times. At one boundary the junction diverges from the germline segment, which might be a read error. The V gene is TRBV27, the J gene TRBJ2-7, with D hard to call. Germline V lookup: CDR1 MNHEY, CDR2 SMNVEV (reference sequence). This CDR3 has 12 amino acids. CDR3 amino acids: CASSAGVYGQYF. The CDR3 DNA follows: TGTGCCAGCAGCGCAGGAGTGTACGGGCAGTACTTC.